This TCR beta chain was observed in a study of Ad26.COV2.S vaccination and SARS-CoV-2 variants. Regarding the study as a whole: Spike-specific TCR breadth was greater after Ad26.COV2.S than placebo. Recipients of either vaccine or placebo displayed similar breadth of non-spike TCRs. It was reported that spike-specific CD8+ and CD4+ T cell responses were substantially broad after vaccination.

Treatment here: roughly 18 received Ad26.COV2.S at low or high dose, single or two shots; 5 received placebo; per-sample allocation not given. Day 63 after the first vaccine or placebo injection was the time point for sampling. Trimming left V 9 bases short and J 0 bases short, with 15 bases between. The CDR3 length is 14 residues. Germline CDR1 and CDR2: MDHEN and SYDVKM. Concerning this clone: What it binds is not known.

Repertoires were generated with immunoSEQ multiplex PCR, while TCRdb's copy carries only in-frame clones and drops some. The top ten hold less than 4% of the sample, which has 300,000 to 450,000 clones, approximately 84% seen once. The J gene is TRBJ2-7, the V gene TRBV28; D possibly uses TRBD1 or TRBD2 (5 bases each). This TCR came from a person aged 18-65 years who received the Ad26.COV2.S COVID-19 vaccine or a placebo. This specimen consisted of peripheral blood, obtained in a trial of Ad26.COV2.S vaccine versus placebo. This chain's CDR3 is CASIPGTNSYEQYF. CDR3 nucleotide sequence: TGTGCCAGTATCCCCGGGACCAACTCCTACGAGCAGTACTTC.